This entry concerns a single TCR beta chain. Its antigen remains unknown. The sample comes from a study of molecular identifiers for immune sequencing clone quantification. Study-wide results and caveats: Single-cell amounts of spiked Jurkat TCR RNA were reportedly detectable among over 750,000 naive cells.

Via MiXCR, TCRdb re-called the PCR reads, giving one row per CDR3 protein. The sample has more than 450,000 distinct CDR3 sequences, around 25% seen once. There are 17 residues in the CDR3. In germline, CDR1 is LNHDA, CDR2 SQIVND (reference sequence). The J segment lost 4 bases and the V segment lost 1 base, leaving 5 bases of the junction unmatched. This chain uses TRBV19 with TRBJ2-1; 12 bases map to TRBD2. Source material: naive CD8+ T cells from blood, with Jurkat cell RNA spiked in. Subset: FACS-sorted CD8+CD4-CCR7+CD45RA+ naive T cells. The TCR was taken from a human donor in good health. Some libraries in this study had Jurkat cell RNA spiked in. The CDR3 nucleotides read TGTGCCAGTAGTATAGTATTAGGGACTAGCGGGTACAATGAGCAGTTCTTC. It is translated as CASSIVLGTSGYNEQFF.